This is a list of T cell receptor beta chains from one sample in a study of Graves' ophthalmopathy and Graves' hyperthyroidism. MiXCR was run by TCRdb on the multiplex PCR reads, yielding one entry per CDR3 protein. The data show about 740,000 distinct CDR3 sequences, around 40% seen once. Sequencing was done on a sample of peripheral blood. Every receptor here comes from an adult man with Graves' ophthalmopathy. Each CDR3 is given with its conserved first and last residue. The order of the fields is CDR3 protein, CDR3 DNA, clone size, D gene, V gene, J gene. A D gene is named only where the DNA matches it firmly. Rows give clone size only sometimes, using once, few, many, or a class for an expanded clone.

CDR3aa: CSARRQAINQPQHF
CDR3nt: TGCAGTGCTAGAAGACAGGCGATCAATCAGCCCCAGCATTTT
abundance: few
d_gene: NA
v_gene: TRBV20-1
j_gene: TRBJ1-5

CDR3aa: CAASSPPGQGETQYF
CDR3nt: TGTGCCGCCAGCAGCCCCCCGGGACAAGGAGAGACCCAGTACTTC
abundance: NA
d_gene: NA
v_gene: TRBV15
j_gene: TRBJ2-5

CDR3aa: CASSAWRNTEAFF
CDR3nt: TGTGCCAGCAGCGCCTGGAGGAACACTGAAGCTTTCTTT
abundance: NA
d_gene: NA
v_gene: TRBV11-1
j_gene: TRBJ1-1

CDR3aa: CATSREAGSQETQYF
CDR3nt: TGTGCCACCAGCAGAGAGGCAGGTTCTCAAGAGACCCAGTACTTC
abundance: NA
d_gene: NA
v_gene: TRBV15
j_gene: TRBJ2-5

CDR3aa: CSAPIGGQGKGHGYTF
CDR3nt: TGCAGCGCCCCGATTGGGGGACAGGGGAAGGGGCACGGCTACACCTTC
abundance: NA
d_gene: TRBD1
v_gene: TRBV29-1
j_gene: TRBJ1-2

CDR3aa: CASSQDLRGYGYTF
CDR3nt: TGTGCCAGCAGCCAAGATCTCAGGGGGTATGGCTACACCTTC
abundance: NA
d_gene: TRBD1
v_gene: TRBV3-1
j_gene: TRBJ1-2

CDR3aa: CSPFSEPNYEQYF
CDR3nt: TGCAGTCCTTTCTCGGAGCCCAACTACGAGCAGTACTTC
abundance: NA
d_gene: NA
v_gene: TRBV20-1
j_gene: TRBJ2-7

CDR3aa: CAISESRDGGELFF
CDR3nt: TGTGCCATCAGTGAGTCCAGGGACGGCGGGGAGCTGTTTTTT
abundance: once
d_gene: NA
v_gene: TRBV10-3
j_gene: TRBJ2-2

CDR3aa: CATSDLAANYGYTF
CDR3nt: TGTGCCACCAGTGATTTGGCAGCTAACTATGGCTACACCTTC
abundance: many
d_gene: NA
v_gene: TRBV24-1
j_gene: TRBJ1-2

CDR3aa: CASSSGRARPGLYEQYF
CDR3nt: TGTGCCAGCAGCTCCGGTCGGGCGCGGCCGGGGCTCTACGAGCAGTACTTC
abundance: NA
d_gene: NA
v_gene: TRBV7-9
j_gene: TRBJ2-7

CDR3aa: CASSFEGQYSGANVLTF
CDR3nt: TGTGCCAGCAGTTTTGAGGGACAGTACTCTGGGGCCAACGTCCTGACTTTC
abundance: NA
d_gene: TRBD1
v_gene: TRBV6-1
j_gene: TRBJ2-6

CDR3aa: CASSQGLAGTGELFF
CDR3nt: TGTGCCAGCAGCCAGGGACTAGCGGGGACCGGGGAGCTGTTTTTT
abundance: NA
d_gene: TRBD2
v_gene: TRBV25-1
j_gene: TRBJ2-2

CDR3aa: CATSDDRGFETQYF
CDR3nt: TGTGCCACCAGTGACGACAGGGGGTTTGAGACCCAGTACTTC
abundance: many
d_gene: TRBD1
v_gene: TRBV24-1
j_gene: TRBJ2-5

CDR3aa: CSVESREGFAYTF
CDR3nt: TGCAGCGTTGAGAGTCGGGAGGGTTTTGCGTACACCTTC
abundance: NA
d_gene: NA
v_gene: TRBV29-1
j_gene: TRBJ1-2

CDR3aa: CATSGGTGTGVPHEQYF
CDR3nt: TGTGCCACCAGCGGGGGAACCGGGACAGGGGTTCCCCACGAGCAGTACTTC
abundance: NA
d_gene: TRBD1
v_gene: TRBV24-1
j_gene: TRBJ2-7

CDR3aa: CSVGMGGETQYF
CDR3nt: TGCAGCGTTGGGATGGGGGGGGAGACCCAGTACTTC
abundance: NA
d_gene: TRBD2
v_gene: TRBV29-1
j_gene: TRBJ2-5

CDR3aa: CSTGTQQADTQYF
CDR3nt: TGCAGCACTGGGACTCAACAAGCAGATACGCAGTATTTT
abundance: few
d_gene: NA
v_gene: TRBV29-1
j_gene: TRBJ2-3

CDR3aa: CSASRGPTNQPQHF
CDR3nt: TGCAGTGCTAGTCGAGGGCCTACAAATCAGCCCCAGCATTTT
abundance: many
d_gene: NA
v_gene: TRBV20-1
j_gene: TRBJ1-5

CDR3aa: CASTLAGVSGETQYF
CDR3nt: TGCGCCAGCACACTAGCGGGAGTTTCAGGGGAGACCCAGTACTTC
abundance: NA
d_gene: TRBD2
v_gene: TRBV5-1
j_gene: TRBJ2-5

CDR3aa: CASSYPHRVLNTEAFF
CDR3nt: TGTGCCAGCAGCTACCCGCACAGGGTCCTCAACACTGAAGCTTTCTTT
abundance: many
d_gene: NA
v_gene: TRBV7-2
j_gene: TRBJ1-1

CDR3aa: CSRRTGWNTEVFF
CDR3nt: TGCAGCCGACGGACAGGGTGGAACACTGAAGTTTTCTTT
abundance: NA
d_gene: TRBD1
v_gene: TRBV29-1
j_gene: TRBJ1-1

CDR3aa: CSVEVGVGVRETQYF
CDR3nt: TGCAGCGTTGAAGTGGGGGTAGGCGTGCGAGAGACCCAGTACTTC
abundance: many
d_gene: NA
v_gene: TRBV29-1
j_gene: TRBJ2-5

CDR3aa: CASSQGGDSSGYTF
CDR3nt: TGCGCCAGCAGCCAAGGTGGGGACAGTAGTGGCTACACCTTC
abundance: few
d_gene: TRBD1
v_gene: TRBV4-3
j_gene: TRBJ1-2

CDR3aa: CASRSTSGSNYEQYF
CDR3nt: TGTGCCAGCAGAAGTACTAGCGGGAGTAATTACGAGCAGTACTTC
abundance: NA
d_gene: TRBD2
v_gene: TRBV2
j_gene: TRBJ2-7

CDR3aa: CASSLAGTGDPLWF
CDR3nt: TGTGCCAGCAGCTTAGCAGGGACAGGGGACCCTCTGTGGTTC
abundance: NA
d_gene: TRBD1
v_gene: TRBV7-9
j_gene: TRBJ2-7

CDR3aa: CASSQVGPAELYEQYF
CDR3nt: TGTGCCAGCAGCCAAGTGGGGCCAGCGGAGCTCTACGAGCAGTACTTC
abundance: few
d_gene: NA
v_gene: TRBV7-2
j_gene: TRBJ2-7

CDR3aa: CATSSPSATNEKLFF
CDR3nt: TGTGCCACCAGCAGCCCAAGCGCAACTAATGAAAAACTGTTTTTT
abundance: NA
d_gene: NA
v_gene: TRBV15
j_gene: TRBJ1-4

CDR3aa: CASSWGGQSSGNTIYF
CDR3nt: TGCGCCAGCAGCTGGGGGGGACAGAGCTCTGGAAACACCATATATTTT
abundance: NA
d_gene: TRBD1
v_gene: TRBV5-1
j_gene: TRBJ1-3

CDR3aa: CSAEVQHSLLSSGNTIYF
CDR3nt: TGCAGCGCCGAAGTACAGCATAGTCTTTTGAGCTCTGGAAACACCATATATTTT
abundance: NA
d_gene: NA
v_gene: TRBV29-1
j_gene: TRBJ1-3

CDR3aa: CASSLSGAQGEQYF
CDR3nt: TGTGCCAGCAGCCTATCCGGGGCCCAGGGGGAGCAGTACTTC
abundance: few
d_gene: NA
v_gene: TRBV7-3
j_gene: TRBJ2-7

CDR3aa: CASSPSGPYGYTF
CDR3nt: TGTGCCAGCAGCCCAAGCGGCCCCTATGGCTACACCTTC
abundance: many
d_gene: NA
v_gene: TRBV9
j_gene: TRBJ1-2

CDR3aa: CASSLPLTGANTEAFF
CDR3nt: TGTGCCAGCAGCTTACCCTTGACAGGGGCGAACACTGAAGCTTTCTTT
abundance: NA
d_gene: TRBD1
v_gene: TRBV7-9
j_gene: TRBJ1-1

CDR3aa: CSLDGPYEQYF
CDR3nt: TGCAGCCTGGACGGTCCCTACGAGCAGTACTTC
abundance: NA
d_gene: NA
v_gene: TRBV29-1
j_gene: TRBJ2-7

CDR3aa: CASSVEEGSNEKLFF
CDR3nt: TGTGCCAGCAGCGTAGAAGAGGGCAGTAATGAAAAACTGTTTTTT
abundance: NA
d_gene: NA
v_gene: TRBV7-2
j_gene: TRBJ1-4

CDR3aa: CASSVAGGSNQPQHF
CDR3nt: TGTGCCAGCAGCGTAGCCGGGGGAAGCAATCAGCCCCAGCATTTT
abundance: few
d_gene: NA
v_gene: TRBV9
j_gene: TRBJ1-5

CDR3aa: CASSRGGGNFADTQYF
CDR3nt: TGTGCCAGCAGCCGAGGGGGCGGAAACTTCGCAGATACGCAGTATTTT
abundance: NA
d_gene: TRBD1
v_gene: TRBV7-3
j_gene: TRBJ2-3

CDR3aa: CASSTGPRVNTEAFF
CDR3nt: TGCGCCAGCAGTACCGGGCCAAGGGTGAACACTGAAGCTTTCTTT
abundance: NA
d_gene: NA
v_gene: TRBV5-1
j_gene: TRBJ1-1

CDR3aa: CSAESGQGYYGYTF
CDR3nt: TGCAGTGCCGAATCAGGACAGGGGTACTATGGCTACACCTTC
abundance: many
d_gene: TRBD1
v_gene: TRBV20-1
j_gene: TRBJ1-2

CDR3aa: CASSIAGTKLNTEAFF
CDR3nt: TGTGCCAGTAGTATAGCAGGCACGAAATTGAACACTGAAGCTTTCTTT
abundance: NA
d_gene: NA
v_gene: TRBV19
j_gene: TRBJ1-1

CDR3aa: CASSSGAQSNYGYTF
CDR3nt: TGTGCCAGCAGTTCTGGGGCGCAATCTAACTATGGCTACACCTTC
abundance: NA
d_gene: NA
v_gene: TRBV25-1
j_gene: TRBJ1-2

CDR3aa: CSVETGFSGDEQYF
CDR3nt: TGCAGTGTTGAGACAGGGTTTAGCGGGGACGAGCAGTACTTC
abundance: few
d_gene: NA
v_gene: TRBV20-1
j_gene: TRBJ2-7

CDR3aa: CASRRSGTTNTEAFF
CDR3nt: TGTGCCAGTAGACGATCCGGGACAACCAACACTGAAGCTTTCTTT
abundance: many
d_gene: NA
v_gene: TRBV19
j_gene: TRBJ1-1

CDR3aa: CASSVASVGSGNTIYF
CDR3nt: TGTGCCAGCAGCGTAGCTTCCGTGGGATCTGGAAACACCATATATTTT
abundance: NA
d_gene: NA
v_gene: TRBV9
j_gene: TRBJ1-3

CDR3aa: CASSLAGRGEDGYGYTF
CDR3nt: TGTGCCAGCAGCTTAGCGGGCAGGGGAGAGGACGGCTATGGCTACACCTTC
abundance: few
d_gene: NA
v_gene: TRBV7-9
j_gene: TRBJ1-2

CDR3aa: CASSQFGGDEQYF
CDR3nt: TGTGCCAGCAGCCAATTTGGGGGCGACGAGCAGTACTTC
abundance: NA
d_gene: NA
v_gene: TRBV7-8
j_gene: TRBJ2-7

CDR3aa: CASSARQGSNTEAFF
CDR3nt: TGTGCCAGCAGCGCCAGACAGGGGTCGAACACTGAAGCTTTCTTT
abundance: NA
d_gene: TRBD1
v_gene: TRBV7-2
j_gene: TRBJ1-1

CDR3aa: CSLDRTGMPYEQYF
CDR3nt: TGCAGCCTAGATCGGACAGGGATGCCCTACGAGCAGTACTTC
abundance: NA
d_gene: TRBD1
v_gene: TRBV29-1
j_gene: TRBJ2-7

CDR3aa: CASSSQESYGYTF
CDR3nt: TGTGCCAGCAGCTCACAGGAGAGCTATGGCTACACCTTC
abundance: many
d_gene: NA
v_gene: TRBV13
j_gene: TRBJ1-2

CDR3aa: CASSDWGSGASYEQYF
CDR3nt: TGTGCCAGCAGTGACTGGGGGTCGGGCGCCTCGTACGAGCAGTACTTC
abundance: few
d_gene: NA
v_gene: TRBV6-5
j_gene: TRBJ2-7

CDR3aa: CATSATDRGGFTGELFF
CDR3nt: TGTGCCACCAGTGCCACCGACAGGGGAGGGTTCACCGGGGAGCTGTTTTTT
abundance: many
d_gene: NA
v_gene: TRBV24-1
j_gene: TRBJ2-2

CDR3aa: CASSPVLQQPQHF
CDR3nt: TGTGCCAGCAGTCCCGTGCTACAGCAGCCCCAGCATTTT
abundance: many
d_gene: NA
v_gene: TRBV7-2
j_gene: TRBJ1-5

CDR3aa: CASSFRQVRSYEQYF
CDR3nt: TGTGCCAGCAGCTTTAGACAGGTCCGCTCCTACGAGCAGTACTTC
abundance: NA
d_gene: NA
v_gene: TRBV7-2
j_gene: TRBJ2-7

CDR3aa: CASSNVQGIGELFF
CDR3nt: TGCGCCAGCAGCAACGTACAGGGGATCGGGGAGCTGTTTTTT
abundance: few
d_gene: TRBD1
v_gene: TRBV13
j_gene: TRBJ2-2

CDR3aa: CASSLSGAVQETQYF
CDR3nt: TGTGCCAGCAGCTTAAGTGGAGCGGTCCAAGAGACCCAGTACTTC
abundance: NA
d_gene: NA
v_gene: TRBV7-3
j_gene: TRBJ2-5

CDR3aa: CASSIRGPSNSPLHF
CDR3nt: TGTGCCAGTAGTATCAGGGGGCCGAGTAATTCACCCCTCCACTTT
abundance: NA
d_gene: TRBD1
v_gene: TRBV19
j_gene: TRBJ1-6

CDR3aa: CASSIEAGLGNQPQHF
CDR3nt: TGTGCCAGTAGTATAGAGGCGGGCCTGGGCAATCAGCCCCAGCATTTT
abundance: NA
d_gene: NA
v_gene: TRBV19
j_gene: TRBJ1-5

CDR3aa: CASSIGQGAYGYTF
CDR3nt: TGTGCCAGTAGTATTGGACAGGGGGCCTATGGCTACACCTTC
abundance: NA
d_gene: TRBD1
v_gene: TRBV19
j_gene: TRBJ1-2

CDR3aa: CASRGDRGMSEKLFF
CDR3nt: TGTGCCAGCAGGGGGGACAGGGGCATGAGTGAAAAACTGTTTTTT
abundance: few
d_gene: TRBD1
v_gene: TRBV2
j_gene: TRBJ1-4

CDR3aa: CASSASGGANTGELFF
CDR3nt: TGTGCCAGCAGTGCCAGCGGGGGGGCGAACACCGGGGAGCTGTTTTTT
abundance: NA
d_gene: TRBD2
v_gene: TRBV25-1
j_gene: TRBJ2-2